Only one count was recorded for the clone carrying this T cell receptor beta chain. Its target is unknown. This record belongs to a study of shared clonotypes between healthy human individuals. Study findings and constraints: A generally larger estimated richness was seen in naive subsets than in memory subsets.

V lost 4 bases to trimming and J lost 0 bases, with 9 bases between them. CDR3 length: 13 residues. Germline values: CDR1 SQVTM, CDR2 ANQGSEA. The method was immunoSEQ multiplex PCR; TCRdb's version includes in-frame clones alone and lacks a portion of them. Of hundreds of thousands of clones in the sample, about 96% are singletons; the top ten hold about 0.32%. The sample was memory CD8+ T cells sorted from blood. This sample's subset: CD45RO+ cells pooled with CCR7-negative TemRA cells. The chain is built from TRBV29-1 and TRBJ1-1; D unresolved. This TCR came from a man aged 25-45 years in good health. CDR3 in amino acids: CSVVGRLNTEAFF. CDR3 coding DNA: TGCAGCGTTGTAGGGCGACTGAACACTGAAGCTTTCTTT.